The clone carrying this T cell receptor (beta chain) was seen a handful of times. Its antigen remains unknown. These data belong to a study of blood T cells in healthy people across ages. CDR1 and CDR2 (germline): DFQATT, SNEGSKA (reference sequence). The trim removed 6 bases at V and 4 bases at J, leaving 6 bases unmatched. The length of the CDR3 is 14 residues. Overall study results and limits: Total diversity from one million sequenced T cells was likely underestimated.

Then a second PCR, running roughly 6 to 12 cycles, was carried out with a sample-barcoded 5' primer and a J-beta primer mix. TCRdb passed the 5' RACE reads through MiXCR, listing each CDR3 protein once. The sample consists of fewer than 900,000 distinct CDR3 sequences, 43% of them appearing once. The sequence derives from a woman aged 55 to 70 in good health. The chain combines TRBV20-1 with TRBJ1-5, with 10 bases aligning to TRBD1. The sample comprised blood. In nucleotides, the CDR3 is TGCAGTGCGGGTAGGACAGGGGGGAATCAGCCCCAGCATTTT. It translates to CSAGRTGGNQPQHF.